Detailed here is one T cell receptor beta chain. What it recognizes is unknown. Amplified TCR beta CDR3 regions derived from RNA transcripts. A set of HTBI primers served as the primers for a first-round RT-PCR of the TCR CDR3. TCRdb analysed the multiplex PCR reads with MiXCR anew, one entry per CDR3 protein. The sample carries approximately 400,000 distinct CDR3 sequences, around 16% recorded once. The record originates from a study of T cells in Graves' hyperthyroidism and ophthalmopathy. Study in general: Peripheral blood specimens were obtained at initial diagnosis, prior to any treatment.

Whole-study results and caveats: Ophthalmopathy and stable hyperthyroidism were told apart by a 13 V-J model. Most expanded thyroid clonotypes above 0.001 recurred in blood.

The V segment lost 3 bases and the J segment 2 bases; nucleotides outside the gene matches: 4. The germline CDR1 and CDR2 sequences are DFQATT and SNEGSKA (reference sequence). This CDR3 has 14 residues. The rearrangement joins TRBV20-1 to TRBJ1-5, with 7 positions matching TRBD1. The receptor was isolated from a woman younger than 35 with Graves' hyperthyroidism. The sequencing input was blood. CDR3 residues: CSASKGAGNQPQHF. The CDR3 DNA sequence: TGCAGTGCTAGTAAGGGGGCCGGCAATCAGCCCCAGCATTTT.